The present entry profiles one T cell receptor (beta chain) with its context. One junction end does not reproduce the germline sequence, and a read error may be involved. Other DNA sequences within the sample encode an identical CDR3. The data were produced by immunoSEQ multiplex PCR, yet TCRdb's version contains in-frame clones alone and is incomplete. The table includes more than 75,000 clones, roughly 93% detected once. This sample was included in a study of T cell changes during pregnancy in multiple sclerosis. The CDR3 has 15 amino acids. Looked up from germline, CDR1 is LNHNV and CDR2 is YYDKDF (reference sequence).

The chain carries TRBV15 and TRBJ2-5; 10 bases fit TRBD2. This sample comprised peripheral blood, obtained in the third trimester of pregnancy. This TCR was sampled from a female donor with multiple sclerosis, enrolled in a pregnancy study. This chain's CDR3 is CATSRGSGGRETQYF. In nucleotides, the CDR3 is TGTGCCACTAGCAGAGGTAGCGGGGGGCGAGAGACCCAGTACTTC. Full variable domain (missing parts from reference TRBV15 and TRBJ2-5): DAMVIQNPRYQVTQFGKPVTLSCSQTLNHNVMYWYQQKSSQAPKLLFHYYDKDFNNEADTPDNFQSRRPNTSFCFLDIRSPGLGDTAMYLCATSRGSGGRETQYFGPGTRLLVL.